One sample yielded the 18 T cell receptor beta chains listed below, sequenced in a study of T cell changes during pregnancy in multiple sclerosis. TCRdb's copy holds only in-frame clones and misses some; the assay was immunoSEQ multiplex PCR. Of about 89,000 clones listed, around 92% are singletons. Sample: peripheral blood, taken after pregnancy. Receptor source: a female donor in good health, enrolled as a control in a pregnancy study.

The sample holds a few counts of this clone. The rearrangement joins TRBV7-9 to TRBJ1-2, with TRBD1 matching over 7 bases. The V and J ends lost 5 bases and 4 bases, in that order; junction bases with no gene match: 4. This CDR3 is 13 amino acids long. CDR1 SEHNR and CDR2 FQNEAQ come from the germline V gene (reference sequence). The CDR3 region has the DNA TGTGCCAGCAGCCGGGGACAGAGCTATGGCTACACCTTC. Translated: CASSRGQSYGYTF.

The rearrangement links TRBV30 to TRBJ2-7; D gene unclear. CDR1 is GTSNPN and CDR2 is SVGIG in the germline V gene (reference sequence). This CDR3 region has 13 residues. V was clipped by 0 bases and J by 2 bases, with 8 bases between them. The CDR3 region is CAWSVRDPYEQYF. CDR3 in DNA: TGTGCCTGGAGTGTACGAGATCCCTACGAGCAGTACTTC.

CDR3 in amino acids: CASSLEGDGYTF. The CDR3 coding sequence is TGTGCCAGCAGCTTAGAAGGGGATGGCTACACCTTC. V usage is TRBV11-2 and J usage is TRBJ1-2, with a weak D call TRBD1 (5 bases). Germline V gene sequence: CDR1 SGHAT, CDR2 FQNNGV. Trimming pared 0 bases from V and 6 bases from J, leaving 5 bases between. The CDR3 consists of 12 residues.

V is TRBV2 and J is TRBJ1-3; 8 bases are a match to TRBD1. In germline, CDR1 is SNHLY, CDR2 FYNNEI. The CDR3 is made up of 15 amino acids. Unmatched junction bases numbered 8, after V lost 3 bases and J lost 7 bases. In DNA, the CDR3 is TGTGCCAGCAGTGAGGGCAGGGGGCTAGTTAACACCATATATTTT. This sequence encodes CASSEGRGLVNTIYF. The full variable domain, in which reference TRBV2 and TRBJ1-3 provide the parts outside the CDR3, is EPEVTQTPSHQVTQMGQEVILRCVPISNHLYFYWYRQILGQKVEFLVSFYNNEISEKSEIFDDQFSVERPDGSNFTLKIRSTKLEDSAMYFCASSEGRGLVNTIYFGEGSWLTVV.

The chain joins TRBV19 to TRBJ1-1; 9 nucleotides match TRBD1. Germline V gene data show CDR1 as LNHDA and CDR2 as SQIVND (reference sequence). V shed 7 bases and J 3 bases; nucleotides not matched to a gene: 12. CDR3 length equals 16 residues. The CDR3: CASMFFLDRGYTEAFF. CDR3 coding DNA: TGTGCCAGTATGTTTTTTCTGGACAGGGGCTACACTGAAGCTTTCTTT.

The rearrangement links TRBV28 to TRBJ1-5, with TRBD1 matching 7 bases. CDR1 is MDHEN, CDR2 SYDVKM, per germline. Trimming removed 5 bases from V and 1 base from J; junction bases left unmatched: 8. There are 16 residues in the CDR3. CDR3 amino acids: CASSQFRQGSNQPQHF. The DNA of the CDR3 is TGTGCCAGCAGTCAGTTTCGACAGGGAAGCAATCAGCCCCAGCATTTT.

CDR3: CATKNGQIHYGYTF. The CDR3 region has the DNA TGTGCCACTAAAAATGGACAGATCCACTATGGCTACACCTTC. The chain uses TRBV28 and TRBJ1-2, with D possibly being TRBD1 (6 bases). Germline assignment: CDR1 MDHEN and CDR2 SYDVKM. This CDR3 has 14 residues. Trimming left V 10 bases short and J 3 bases short, with 18 bases between.

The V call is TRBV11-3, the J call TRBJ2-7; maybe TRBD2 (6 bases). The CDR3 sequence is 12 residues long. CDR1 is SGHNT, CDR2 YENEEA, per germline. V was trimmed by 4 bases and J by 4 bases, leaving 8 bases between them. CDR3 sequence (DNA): TGTGCCAGCAGCTCCGGGGGTTACGAGCAGTACTTC. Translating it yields CASSSGGYEQYF.

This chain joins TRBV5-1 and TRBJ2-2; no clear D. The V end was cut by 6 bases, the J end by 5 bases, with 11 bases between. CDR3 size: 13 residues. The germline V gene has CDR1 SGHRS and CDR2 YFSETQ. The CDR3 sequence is CASTFDWTGELFF. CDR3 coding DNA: TGCGCCAGCACCTTCGACTGGACCGGGGAGCTGTTTTTT.

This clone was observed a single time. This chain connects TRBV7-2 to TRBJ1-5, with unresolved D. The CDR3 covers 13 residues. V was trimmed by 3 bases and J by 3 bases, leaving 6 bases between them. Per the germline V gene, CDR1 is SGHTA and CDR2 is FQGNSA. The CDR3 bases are TGTGCCAGCAGCTTCAGACACAATCAGCCCCAGCATTTT. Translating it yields CASSFRHNQPQHF.

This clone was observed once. CDR3 in amino acids: CASNQQAARLSEAFF. CDR3 sequence (DNA): TGTGCCAGCAATCAACAGGCCGCGCGTCTGTCTGAAGCTTTCTTT. The genes are TRBV2 and TRBJ1-1; D might be TRBD1 (5 bases). This CDR3 region has 15 residues. Germline V gives CDR1 SNHLY, CDR2 FYNNEI. The V and J ends lost 7 bases and 6 bases respectively, with 21 bases between them.

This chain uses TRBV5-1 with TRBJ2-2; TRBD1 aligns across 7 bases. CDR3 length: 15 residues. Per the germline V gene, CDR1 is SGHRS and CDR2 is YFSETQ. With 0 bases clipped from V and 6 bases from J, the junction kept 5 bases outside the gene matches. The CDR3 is CASSLGTTGSGELFF. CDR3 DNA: TGCGCCAGCAGCTTGGGGACGACAGGGTCCGGGGAGCTGTTTTTT.

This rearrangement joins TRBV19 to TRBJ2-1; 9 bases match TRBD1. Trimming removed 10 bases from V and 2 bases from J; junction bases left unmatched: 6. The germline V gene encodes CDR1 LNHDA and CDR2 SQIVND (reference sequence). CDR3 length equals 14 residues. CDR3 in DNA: TGTGCCACCTATACAGGGGGCGCCTACAATGAGCAGTTCTTC. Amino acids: CATYTGGAYNEQFF.

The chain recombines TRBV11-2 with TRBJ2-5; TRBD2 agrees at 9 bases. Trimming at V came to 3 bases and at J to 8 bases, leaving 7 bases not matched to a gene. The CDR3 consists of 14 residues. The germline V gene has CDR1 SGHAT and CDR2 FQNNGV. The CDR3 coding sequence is TGTGCCAGCAGCTTCGGACTAGCGTTGGACACCCAGTACTTC. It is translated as CASSFGLALDTQYF. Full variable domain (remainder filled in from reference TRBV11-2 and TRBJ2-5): EAGVAQSPRYKIIEKRQSVAFWCNPISGHATLYWYQQILGQGPKLLIQFQNNGVVDDSQLPKDRFSAERLKGVDSTLKIQPAKLEDSAVYLCASSFGLALDTQYFGPGTRLLVL.

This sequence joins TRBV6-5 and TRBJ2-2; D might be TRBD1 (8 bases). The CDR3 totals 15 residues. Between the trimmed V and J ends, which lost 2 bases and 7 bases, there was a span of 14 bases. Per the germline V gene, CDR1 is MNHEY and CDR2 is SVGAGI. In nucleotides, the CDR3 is TGTGCCAGCAGTTACGCGACAGGGGAGGGCGGGGAGCTGTTTTTT. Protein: CASSYATGEGGELFF.

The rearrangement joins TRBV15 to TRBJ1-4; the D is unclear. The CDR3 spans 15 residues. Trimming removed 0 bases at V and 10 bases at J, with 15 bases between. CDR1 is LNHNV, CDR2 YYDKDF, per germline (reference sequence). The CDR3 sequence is CATSRDRFQSGKLFF. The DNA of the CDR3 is TGTGCCACCAGCAGAGATCGGTTTCAGTCGGGAAAACTGTTTTTT. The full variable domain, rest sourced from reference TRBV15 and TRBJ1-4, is DAMVIQNPRYQVTQFGKPVTLSCSQTLNHNVMYWYQQKSSQAPKLLFHYYDKDFNNEADTPDNFQSRRPNTSFCFLDIRSPGLGDTAMYLCATSRDRFQSGKLFFGSGTQLSVL.

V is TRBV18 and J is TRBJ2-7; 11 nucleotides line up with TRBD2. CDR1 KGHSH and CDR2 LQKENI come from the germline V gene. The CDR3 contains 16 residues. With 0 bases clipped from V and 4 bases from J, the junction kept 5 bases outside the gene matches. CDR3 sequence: CASSPPASGGLYEQYF. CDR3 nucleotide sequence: TGTGCCAGCTCACCACCGGCTAGCGGGGGGTTATACGAGCAGTACTTC.

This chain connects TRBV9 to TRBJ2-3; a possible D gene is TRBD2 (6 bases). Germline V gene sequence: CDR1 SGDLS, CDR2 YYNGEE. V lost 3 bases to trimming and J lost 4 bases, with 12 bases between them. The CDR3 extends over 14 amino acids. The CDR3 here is CASSGGVGADTQYF. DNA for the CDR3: TGTGCCAGCAGCGGGGGGGTGGGGGCAGATACGCAGTATTTT.